Sequencing of this T cell receptor (beta chain) was carried out in a study of CD8 T cells in Susac syndrome. Trimming took off 1 base at V and 6 bases at J, with 19 bases between the two ends. The CDR3 covers 16 residues. The germline CDR1 and CDR2 sequences are SGHAT and FQNNGV. The RNA input was about 0.5 to 1 ug, and it was reverse transcribed with random hexamers. An immunoSEQ multiplex PCR generated amplified TCR beta CDR3 products spanning 54 Vbeta and 13 Jbeta. Using its own MiXCR run on the immunoSEQ multiplex PCR reads, TCRdb lists one record per CDR3 protein. Among approximately 200,000 distinct CDR3 sequences listed, roughly nine tenths were seen once.

Sequencing was done on a sample of CD8+ T cells from PBMCs. The TCR sequence derives from a human donor with multiple sclerosis. V and J are TRBV11-2 and TRBJ2-7; D is undetermined. The CDR3 bases are TGTGCCAGCAGCTTAGGGTTGAACTCACCTCACCCCGAGCAGTACTTC. It translates to CASSLGLNSPHPEQYF.